The sequence of this TCR beta chain was determined in a study of T cell responses to AZD1222 COVID-19 vaccine (dated by TCRdb to the early 2020s). As for the study more broadly: A total of approximately 250 trial participants underwent TCR sequencing, of whom around 210 had received two doses of AZD1222 and around 25 had received two doses of the MenACWY control vaccine. Enrollment into the trials was organized by age into subgroups of 18-55, 56-69 and 70-plus years, and those subgroups contained roughly 140, 27 and 60 TCR-sequenced participants, respectively. Study-wide conclusions, independent of this receptor: The whole spike protein was spanned by vaccine-associated CD4 TCRs, and dominant responses were seen in regions 160-218 and 743-854. Most participants were white British and females outnumbered males, and the authors suggested that clonal diversity may have been underestimated. After two AZD1222 doses, spike-specific TCR breadth and depth were significantly higher than at day 0 and than in MenACWY recipients. Conclusions about previously exposed vaccinees are limited, since just five to seven AZD1222 recipients were seropositive for SARS-CoV-2 at baseline. Reportedly, almost half of the unique spike-specific TCRs recognized epitopes lying outside the regions that are mutated in the B.1.351 and B.1.1.7 variants. In the small 56-69-year group, the increase in depth fell short of significance, most likely because of low power. Because no samples from the day 14 peak response were available, repertoires could be characterized only after the peak T cell response.

The sample's time point label, in plain terms: about 28 days (+/-7) after the second vaccine dose. AZD1222 recipients given second doses at about 4 weeks or at about 12 weeks were pooled, since spike-specific TCR depth and breadth were not found to differ between the two schedules. Vaccinee samples were obtained from the UK trials COV001 and COV002, which included a single-blind randomized controlled phase 2/3 trial of AZD1222 (ChAdOx1 nCoV-19) in healthy adults. For TCRbeta chain sequencing, PBMC samples were collected from trial participants at day 0 and at day 28 after the second dose. The CDR3 holds 14 amino acids from the cysteine to the phenylalanine. The CDR3 DNA has 42 bases and is translated from base 1. CDR1 and CDR2 were assigned from the germline V gene as SQVTM and ANQGSEA. The junction shows trimming of 4 bases on V and 7 bases on J, plus 20 bases between the germline ends. The CDR3 regions of human TCRbeta chains were subjected to immunosequencing. Turning to the authors' computational methods: TCRs in the repertoires were matched against a reference library of SARS-CoV-2-specific TCRs that had been generated with the MIRA antigen-specificity platform. Breadth meant the fraction of unique TCRs that were SARS-CoV-2-associated, whereas depth meant the fraction of total T cells that were SARS-CoV-2-associated. Using the MIRA data, each spike-specific TCR was mapped to the spike region that the TCR reacts to and placed in a CD4 or CD8 class. Log10-transformed breadth and depth values were compared by one-way ANOVA with Sidak's multiple comparisons tests. The source is immuneACCESS, and TCRdb retained only in-frame sequences with V and J called. Part of the clones is not carried over; for the studies checked, unresolved V genes explain less than half of this, and the remainder is unexplained. V and J calls and clone size are given by that table; D and trimming were obtained from the DNA. The sample table records around 140,000 clones; roughly 90% of these occur just once. Of the sample, roughly 3% falls within the top ten clones.

As to this clone: Its antigen is unknown. No much larger clone exists at a distance of one base, and base qualities are not known.

Here the sequenced sample was peripheral blood, taken 28 days after the second AZD1222 dose. Recombination connected TRBV29-1 to TRBJ2-7, with a tentative D gene TRBD2 over 6 matching bases. The receptor was derived from an adult who received the AZD1222 COVID-19 vaccine. The CDR3 has the sequence CSVGNMEGFEEQYF. The DNA is TGCAGCGTTGGGAACATGGAGGGGTTCGAGGAGCAGTACTTC.